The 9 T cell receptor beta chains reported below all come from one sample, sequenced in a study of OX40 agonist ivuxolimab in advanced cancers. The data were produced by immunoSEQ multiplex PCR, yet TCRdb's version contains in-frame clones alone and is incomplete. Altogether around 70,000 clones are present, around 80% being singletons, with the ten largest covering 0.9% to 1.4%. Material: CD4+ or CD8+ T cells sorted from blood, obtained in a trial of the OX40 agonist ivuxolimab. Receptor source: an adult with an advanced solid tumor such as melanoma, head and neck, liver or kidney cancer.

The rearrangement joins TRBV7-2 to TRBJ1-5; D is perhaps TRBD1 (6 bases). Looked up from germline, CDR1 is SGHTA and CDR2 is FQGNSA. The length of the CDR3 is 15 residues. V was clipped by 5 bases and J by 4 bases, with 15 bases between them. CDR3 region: CASSPGTSGNQPQHF. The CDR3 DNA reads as TGTGCCAGCAGCCCCGGGACATCGGGGAATCAGCCCCAGCATTTT.

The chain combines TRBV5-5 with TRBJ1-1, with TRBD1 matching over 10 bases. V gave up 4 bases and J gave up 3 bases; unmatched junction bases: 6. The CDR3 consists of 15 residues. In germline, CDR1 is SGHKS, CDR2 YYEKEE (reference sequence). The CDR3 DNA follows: TGTGCCAGCAGCCCCGGACAGGGGGACTACACTGAAGCTTTCTTT. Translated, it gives CASSPGQGDYTEAFF.

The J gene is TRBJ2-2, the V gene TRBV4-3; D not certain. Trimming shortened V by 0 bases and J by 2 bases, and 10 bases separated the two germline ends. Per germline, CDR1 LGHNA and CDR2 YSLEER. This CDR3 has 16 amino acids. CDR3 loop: CASSQERSLNTGELFF. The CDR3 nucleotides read TGCGCCAGCAGCCAAGAGCGTTCCTTAAACACCGGGGAGCTGTTTTTT.

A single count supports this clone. The CDR3 DNA reads TGTGCCAGCAGCTTGTTTCGGCCGAGCACAGATACGCAGTATTTT. It specifies CASSLFRPSTDTQYF. The rearrangement uses TRBV5-5 and TRBJ2-3; D remains unclear. This CDR3 region has 15 residues. Germline-derived CDR1 and CDR2 are SGHKS and YYEKEE (reference sequence). V was shortened by 1 base and J by 0 bases, with 9 bases between the two germline ends.

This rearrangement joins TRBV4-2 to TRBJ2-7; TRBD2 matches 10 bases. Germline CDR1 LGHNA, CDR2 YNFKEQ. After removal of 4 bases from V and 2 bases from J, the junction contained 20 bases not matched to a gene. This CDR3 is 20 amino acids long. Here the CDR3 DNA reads TGTGCCAGCAGCCGGACCCAGGGGGCCGCCGGACTAGCGGCGGCCTACGAGCAGTACTTC. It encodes CASSRTQGAAGLAAAYEQYF.

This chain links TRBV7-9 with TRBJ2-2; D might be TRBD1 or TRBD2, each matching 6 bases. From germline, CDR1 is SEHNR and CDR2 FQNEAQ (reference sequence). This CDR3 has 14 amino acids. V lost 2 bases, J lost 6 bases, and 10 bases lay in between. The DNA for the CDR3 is TGTGCCAGCAGCTTACGGGGGCAGGCCGGGGAGCTGTTTTTT. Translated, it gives CASSLRGQAGELFF.

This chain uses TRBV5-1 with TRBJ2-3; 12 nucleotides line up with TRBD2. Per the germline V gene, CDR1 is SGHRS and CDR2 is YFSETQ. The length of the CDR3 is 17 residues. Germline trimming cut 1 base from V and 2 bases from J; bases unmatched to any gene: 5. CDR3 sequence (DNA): TGCGCCAGCAGCTTGCTCACTAGCGGGGGGCCCACAGATACGCAGTATTTT. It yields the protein CASSLLTSGGPTDTQYF.

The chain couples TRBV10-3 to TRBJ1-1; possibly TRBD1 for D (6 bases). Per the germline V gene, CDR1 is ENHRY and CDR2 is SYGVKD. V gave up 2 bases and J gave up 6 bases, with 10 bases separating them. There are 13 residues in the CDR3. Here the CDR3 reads CAISEGTGPEAFF. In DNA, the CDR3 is TGTGCCATCAGTGAGGGCACAGGGCCTGAAGCTTTCTTT.

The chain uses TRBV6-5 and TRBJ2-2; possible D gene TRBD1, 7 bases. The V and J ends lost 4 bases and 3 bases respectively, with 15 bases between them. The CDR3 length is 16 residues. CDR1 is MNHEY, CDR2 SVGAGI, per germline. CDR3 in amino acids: CASSSPPGGYTGELFF. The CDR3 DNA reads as TGTGCCAGCAGTTCACCCCCAGGGGGGTACACCGGGGAGCTGTTTTTT.